Detailed here is one TCR beta chain. In the authors' methods: Reference gene primers were amplified, and this amplification served to estimate nucleated cell counts. The repertoire was sequenced with immunoSEQ multiplex PCR; TCRdb's copy has only in-frame clones and lacks some. That table supplies the V and J calls and clone size; D and trimming were determined from the DNA. The top ten hold 13% of the sample, which has about 270,000 clones, approximately 85% seen once. The data belong to a study of blood T cell repertoires in COVID-19. V gave up 5 bases and J gave up 1 base, with 9 bases separating them. The CDR3 runs 13 residues. CDR1 SGHRS and CDR2 YFSETQ come from the germline V gene.

The sequencing sample was made of peripheral blood. The source is a human donor in a cohort sampled during active COVID-19. V and J are TRBV5-1 and TRBJ1-1; unclear D gene. CDR3 bases: TGCGCCAGCAGACAATTTCAGAACACTGAAGCTTTCTTT. It yields the protein CASRQFQNTEAFF.